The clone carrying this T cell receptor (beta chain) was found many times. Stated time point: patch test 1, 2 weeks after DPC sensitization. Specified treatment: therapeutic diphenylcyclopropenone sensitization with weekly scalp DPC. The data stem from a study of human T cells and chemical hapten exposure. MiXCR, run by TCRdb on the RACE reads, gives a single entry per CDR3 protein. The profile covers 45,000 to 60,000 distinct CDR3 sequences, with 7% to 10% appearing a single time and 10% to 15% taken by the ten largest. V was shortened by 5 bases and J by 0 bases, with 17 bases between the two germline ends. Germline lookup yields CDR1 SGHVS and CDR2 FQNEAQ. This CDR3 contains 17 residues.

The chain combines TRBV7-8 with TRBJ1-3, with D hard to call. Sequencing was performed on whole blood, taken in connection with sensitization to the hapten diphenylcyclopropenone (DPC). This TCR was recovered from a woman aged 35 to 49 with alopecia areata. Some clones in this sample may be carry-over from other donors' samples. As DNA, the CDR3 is TGTGCCAGCAGCGAACCTACTCTCCGGAGCTCTGGAAACACCATATATTTT. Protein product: CASSEPTLRSSGNTIYF.